This T cell receptor (beta chain) was profiled in a study of beta chain features in type 1 diabetes. Across the whole study: Healthy donors and patients showed comparable age, gender and cell yields. Study-wide findings and caveats: Insertion counts at VDJ junctions were lower in type 1 diabetes patients, who also showed more deletions there.

Expressed TCRB transcripts got sequenced, as all isolated RNA was reverse transcribed. Only in-frame clones appear in the TCRdb table, and some are missing; sequencing was by immunoSEQ multiplex PCR. Here the sample spans about 270,000 clones, approximately 14% being singletons. Germline CDR1 and CDR2: MNHEY and SMNVEV (reference sequence). The CDR3 has 15 amino acids. V trimming: 10 bases; J trimming: 0 bases; junction bases outside the gene matches: 10. As concerns this clone: Its matching antigen is unknown.

This sequence was found in a woman aged 40 to 50 in good health. The sample was naive CD4+ T cells from blood. The chain uses TRBV27 and TRBJ2-3; TRBD2 agrees at 7 bases. The CDR3, as DNA: TGTGCCACCGGGGAGGGAGTTGGAAGCACAGATACGCAGTATTTT. Translated: CATGEGVGSTDTQYF.